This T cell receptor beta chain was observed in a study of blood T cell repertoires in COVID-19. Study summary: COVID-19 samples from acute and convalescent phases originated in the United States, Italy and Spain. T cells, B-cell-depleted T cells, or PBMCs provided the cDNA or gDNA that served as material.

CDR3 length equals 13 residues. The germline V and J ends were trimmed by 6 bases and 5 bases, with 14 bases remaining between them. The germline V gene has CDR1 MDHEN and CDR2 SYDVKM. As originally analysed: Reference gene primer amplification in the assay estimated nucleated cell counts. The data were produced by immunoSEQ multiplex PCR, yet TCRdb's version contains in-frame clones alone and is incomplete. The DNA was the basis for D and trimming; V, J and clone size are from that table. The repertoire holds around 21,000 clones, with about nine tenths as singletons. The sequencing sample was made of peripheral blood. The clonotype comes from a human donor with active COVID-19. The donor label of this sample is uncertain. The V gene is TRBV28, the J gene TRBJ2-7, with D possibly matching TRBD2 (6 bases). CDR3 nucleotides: TGTGCCAGCAGCCGTATAGGAGGGAACGAGCAGTACTTC. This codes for CASSRIGGNEQYF.